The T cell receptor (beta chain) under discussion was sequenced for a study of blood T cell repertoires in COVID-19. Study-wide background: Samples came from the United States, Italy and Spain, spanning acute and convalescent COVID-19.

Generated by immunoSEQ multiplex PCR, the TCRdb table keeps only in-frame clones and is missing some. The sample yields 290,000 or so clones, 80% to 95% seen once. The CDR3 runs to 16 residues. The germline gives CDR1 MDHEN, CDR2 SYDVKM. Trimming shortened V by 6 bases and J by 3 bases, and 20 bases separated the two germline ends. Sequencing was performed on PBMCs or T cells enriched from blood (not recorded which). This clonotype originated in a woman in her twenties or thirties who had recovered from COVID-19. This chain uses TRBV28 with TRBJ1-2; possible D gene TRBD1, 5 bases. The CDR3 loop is CASSPLGRGEDYGYTF. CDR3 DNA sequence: TGTGCCAGCAGCCCCCTGGGGAGAGGGGAGGACTATGGCTACACCTTC.